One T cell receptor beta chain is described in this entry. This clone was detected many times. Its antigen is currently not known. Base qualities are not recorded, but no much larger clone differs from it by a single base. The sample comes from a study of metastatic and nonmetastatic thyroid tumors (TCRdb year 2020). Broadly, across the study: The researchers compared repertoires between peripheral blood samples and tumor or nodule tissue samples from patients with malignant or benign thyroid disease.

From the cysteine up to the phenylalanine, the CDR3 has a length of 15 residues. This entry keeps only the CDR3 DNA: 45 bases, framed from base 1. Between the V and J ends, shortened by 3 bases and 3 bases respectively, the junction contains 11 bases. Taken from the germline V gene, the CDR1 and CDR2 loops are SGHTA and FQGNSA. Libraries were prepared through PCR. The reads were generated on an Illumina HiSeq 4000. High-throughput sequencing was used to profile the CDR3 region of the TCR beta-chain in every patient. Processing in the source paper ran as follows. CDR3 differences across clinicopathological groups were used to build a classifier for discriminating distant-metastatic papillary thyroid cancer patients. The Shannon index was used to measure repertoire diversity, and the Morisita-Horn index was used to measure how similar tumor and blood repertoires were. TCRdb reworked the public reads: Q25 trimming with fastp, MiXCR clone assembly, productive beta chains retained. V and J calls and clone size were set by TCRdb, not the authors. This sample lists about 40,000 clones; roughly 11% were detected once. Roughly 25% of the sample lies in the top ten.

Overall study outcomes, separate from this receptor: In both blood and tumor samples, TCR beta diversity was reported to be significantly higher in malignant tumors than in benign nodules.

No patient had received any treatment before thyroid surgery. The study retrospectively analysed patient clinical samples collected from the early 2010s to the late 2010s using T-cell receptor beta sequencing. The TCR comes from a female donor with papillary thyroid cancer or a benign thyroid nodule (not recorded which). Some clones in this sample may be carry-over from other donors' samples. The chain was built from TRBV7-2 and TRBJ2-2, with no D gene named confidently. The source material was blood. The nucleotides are TGTGCCAGCAGCTTCTTCCCCTATTACACCGGGGAGCTGTTTTTT. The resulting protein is CASSFFPYYTGELFF.